This T cell receptor beta chain was documented in a study of T cell responses to AZD1222 COVID-19 vaccine. Germline V gives CDR1 SEHNR, CDR2 FQNEAQ (reference sequence). There are 14 residues in the CDR3. Germline trimming cut 1 base from V and 8 bases from J; bases unmatched to any gene: 5. Method: immunoSEQ multiplex PCR; TCRdb's copy keeps in-frame clones and lacks some. In the table there are about 150,000 clones, 92% of which are singletons. Points on this clone: No antigen is known for it.

Pooled together were second doses at about 4 or about 12 weeks. General study findings and limits: Unmutated variant regions are reportedly the target of nearly half of TCRs that are spike-specific. Clonal diversity may have been underestimated, and the donors were mostly white British, with more females than males. Distributed over spike, vaccine-associated CD4 TCRs predominated at 160-218 and 743-854.

This clonotype was obtained from an adult who received the AZD1222 COVID-19 vaccine. The chain couples TRBV7-9 to TRBJ1-2, with 9 bases lining up with TRBD1. Sample: peripheral blood, taken 28 days after the second AZD1222 dose. CDR3 amino acids: CASSLGGQGIGYTF. The CDR3 bases are TGTGCCAGCAGCTTAGGAGGACAGGGGATCGGCTACACCTTC.